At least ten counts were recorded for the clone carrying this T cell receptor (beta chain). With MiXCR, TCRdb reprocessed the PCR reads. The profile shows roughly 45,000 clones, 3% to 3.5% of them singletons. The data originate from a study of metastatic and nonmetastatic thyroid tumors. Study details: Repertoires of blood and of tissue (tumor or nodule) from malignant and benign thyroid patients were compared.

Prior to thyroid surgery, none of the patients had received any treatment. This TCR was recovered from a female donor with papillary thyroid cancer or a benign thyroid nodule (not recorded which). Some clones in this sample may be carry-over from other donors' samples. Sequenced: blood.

In DNA form, the CDR3 reads TGCGCCAGCAGTGAGACGGCGACACGCACAGATACGCAGTATTTT. Translation gives CASSETATRTDTQYF. The chain has TRBV10-2 and TRBJ2-3; no clear D. The CDR3 totals 15 residues. Germline V gene lookup returns CDR1 WSHSY and CDR2 SAAADI. With 2 bases removed from V and 1 base from J, the gap between germline ends came to 10 bases.